The subject of this entry is one T cell receptor beta chain. Its specificity is not known. Genomic DNA of each subset was evenly split across several immunoSEQ plates. Replicate PCRs for sorted subsets used roughly 200 ng DNA; this equaled tens of thousands of T cell genomes. The data were produced by immunoSEQ multiplex PCR, yet TCRdb's version contains in-frame clones alone and is incomplete. The sample includes about a million clones, more than 60% of them seen just once. CDR3 size: 14 residues. With 3 bases removed from V and 0 bases from J, the gap between germline ends came to 5 bases. Per germline, CDR1 LNHDA and CDR2 SQIVND (reference sequence). This sample was included in a study of shared clonotypes between healthy human individuals. Study-level findings and limits: Relative to clonotypes present in all four donors, those not shared had lower generation probabilities.

The specimen sequenced was memory CD4+ T cells sorted from blood. Regarding subset: CD45RA-negative fraction. The clonotype was recovered from a man younger than 35 in good health. The V and J genes are TRBV19 and TRBJ1-4; D ambiguous. Here the CDR3 reads CASSISTTNEKLFF. CDR3 DNA: TGTGCCAGTAGTATTTCTACAACTAATGAAAAACTGTTTTTT.